This TCR beta chain was captured in a study of blood T cells in healthy people across ages (dated by TCRdb to 2013 to 2016). For context, the study as a whole: Template switching captured roughly one uniquely barcoded TCR beta cDNA molecule per two T cells in model experiments. Using deep sequencing normalized with unique cDNA molecular identifiers, the study measured how TCR beta repertoire diversity changes with age. Four age groups were formed from the donors: young (average approximately 16 years), middle-aged (roughly 38), aged (over 55) and long-lived (around 82). Donors of different ages were randomly distributed across sequencing lanes to avoid experimental bias. The study analyzed two additional independent replicas of 1 million unique cDNA reads from the same blood draw for two donors, one aged 18 to 30 and one aged 80 or older.

Ends trimmed: V by 1 base, J by 1 base; bases unmatched to a gene: 2. The CDR3 covers 17 residues, taking in both the cysteine and the phenylalanine. The DNA shown is the 51-base CDR3, in frame from base 1. Reading the germline V gene gives CDR1 SGHTA and CDR2 FQGNSA. Concerning this clonotype: The clone's antigen remains unknown. Base-call qualities are not available, and no considerably larger clone is one nucleotide away.

The library relied on 5' RACE. This sample was sequenced with an Illumina HiSeq 2500. The second PCR ran for about 7 to 11 cycles and used a J-beta primer mix along with a sample-barcoded 5' primer. A template-switch 5' adaptor carrying 12 random nucleotides introduced a unique molecular identifier onto each TCR beta cDNA molecule. Each sample yielded at least 2.5 million CDR3-containing paired-end reads. The Mint cDNA synthesis kit, primed by a TRBC-specific oligonucleotide, was used to synthesize first-strand cDNA from all RNA. Following uracil-DNA glycosylase treatment, a first 18-cycle PCR with universal primers M1SS and BC2_uni_R was performed on all cDNA. Processing in the source paper ran as follows. Normalization of each sample was performed by random selection of 1 million high-quality reads, each carrying a distinct molecular identifier. Reads with shared molecular identifiers were discarded instead of being binned into consensus sequences. MiTCR, set to a Q25 quality threshold and the strictest error-elimination algorithm, was used for CDR3 identification, clonotype clustering and error correction. Lower-bound total TCR beta diversity was estimated with a nonparametric unseen species model using Euler transformation. The raw public data were reprocessed by TCRdb itself: fastp quality trimming at Q25, MiXCR clonotype calling, in-frame beta chains only. Merged by CDR3 protein, the rows form single entries marked with the most common genes and DNA. The authors' filters were not applied to this entry. The sample includes around 990,000 distinct CDR3 sequences, with 35% to 45% observed a single time. The top ten hold about an eighth of the sample.

Donors were a few dozen systemically healthy Caucasian individuals from Russia aged roughly 6 to 95 years. About 10 milliliters of peripheral blood were collected from each donor into EDTA-treated Vacutainer tubes. Ficoll-Paque density-gradient centrifugation was used to isolate PBMCs, with at least 7 million obtained per sample. Total RNA, at least 5.5 micrograms per sample, was extracted from PBMCs with Trizol reagent. Naive CD45RAhigh/CD27high T cell percentages were measured by flow cytometry on a PBMC aliquot from every donor. Results and caveats for the whole study, not just this receptor: As age increased, observed TCR beta diversity per million T cells dropped in a roughly linear way, and a significant reduction was already evident by age about 36. Estimates of total diversity based on one million sequenced T cells were regarded as lower bounds and as underestimates. Compared with the aged group, more naive CD4+ T cells, fewer expanded clones and increased TCR diversity were shown by the long-lived group, suggesting age selection. Donor CMV infection status was unknown, potentially confounding age-related changes in expanded clonotypes. Bulk unsorted PBMC profiling prevented conclusive comparison of naive and antigen-experienced compartments. Observed TCR beta diversity correlated strongly with the percentage of naive T cells measured by flow cytometry.

The V and J segments used are TRBV7-2 and TRBJ2-4, with 12 bases in between that match TRBD1. The specimen was blood. The TCR sequence derives from a man aged 18 to 29 in good health. The DNA sequence is TGTGCCAGCAGCTTAGTGGGACAGGGGGCGGCCAAAAACATTCAGTACTTC. Its translation reads: CASSLVGQGAAKNIQYF.